This TCR beta chain was obtained from a study of shared T cell receptors in the human thymus. V was trimmed by 0 bases and J by 6 bases, leaving 9 bases between them. This CDR3 comprises 14 residues. Germline CDR1 SGHRS, CDR2 YFSETQ. The assay was immunoSEQ multiplex PCR, and TCRdb's table has in-frame clones only and misses some. The sample includes some 760,000 clones, approximately 83% of them seen just once. These data are also associated with another study on human thymus T cells. That source reports: Resections removed during corrective heart surgery provided the thymus tissue used. Thymic and blood repertoires appeared to display a bias in their usage of V and J genes.

The sequenced material came from thymocytes. The genes are TRBV5-1 and TRBJ1-4; D not resolved. The sequence was obtained from a girl in the first two years of life with a congenital heart defect. DNA of the CDR3: TGCGCCAGCAGCTTGGACAGAAACTATGAAAAACTGTTTTTT. This gives the protein CASSLDRNYEKLFF. Variable domain in full (rest from reference TRBV5-1 and TRBJ1-4): KAGVTQTPRYLIKTRGQQVTLSCSPISGHRSVSWYQQTPGQGLQFLFEYFSETQRNKGNFPGRFSGRQFSNSRSEMNVSTLELGDSALYLCASSLDRNYEKLFFGSGTQLSVL.